The rows below give T cell receptor beta chains drawn from one sample of a study of shared clonotypes between healthy human individuals. Generated by immunoSEQ multiplex PCR, the TCRdb table keeps only in-frame clones and is missing some. Counted here are some 900,000 clones, 70% to 85% occurring once; the ten biggest clones make up approximately 1.5%. Sequenced: memory CD4+ T cells sorted from blood. The receptor source for this set is a man aged 18 to 29 in good health. The CDR3 runs from the conserved cysteine through the conserved F or W. Fields, in order: clone size, D gene, J gene, V gene, CDR3 protein, CDR3 DNA. D genes are given only for firm matches. A row's size may be missing; if present it is once, few, many or a size class.

size: -; D: -; J: TRBJ2-2; V: TRBV5-6; CDR3: CASSLEARNTGELFF; DNA: TGTGCCAGCAGCTTGGAAGCTAGAAACACCGGGGAGCTGTTTTTT
size: few; D: -; J: TRBJ1-2; V: TRBV25-1; CDR3: CASSLGSVTNSGYTF; DNA: TGTGCCAGCAGCCTGGGGTCGGTTACAAATTCTGGCTACACCTTC
size: -; D: TRBD1; J: TRBJ1-2; V: TRBV9; CDR3: CASARQGATVGYTF; DNA: TGTGCCAGCGCTAGACAGGGGGCGACGGTTGGCTACACCTTC
size: -; D: -; J: TRBJ1-2; V: TRBV10-3; CDR3: CAISRDNNYGYTF; DNA: TGTGCCATCAGCCGGGACAATAACTATGGCTACACCTTC
size: -; D: -; J: TRBJ2-2; V: TRBV5-5; CDR3: CASSHPPRRIGELFF; DNA: TGTGCCAGCAGCCACCCACCGCGGCGGATCGGGGAGCTGTTTTTT
size: -; D: -; J: TRBJ1-5; V: TRBV6-1; CDR3: CASSAQGKSNQPQHF; DNA: TGTGCCAGCAGTGCGCAGGGGAAAAGCAATCAGCCCCAGCATTTT
size: -; D: TRBD1; J: TRBJ2-7; V: TRBV10-3; CDR3: CAIRTGVEQYF; DNA: TGTGCCATCCGGACAGGGGTCGAGCAGTACTTC
size: once; D: -; J: TRBJ1-4; V: TRBV6-1; CDR3: CASNSGLINEKLFF; DNA: TGTGCCAGCAATTCCGGGCTCATTAATGAAAAACTGTTTTTT
size: -; D: -; J: TRBJ1-1; V: TRBV5-1; CDR3: CASSLVEGRNTEAFF; DNA: TGCGCCAGCAGCTTGGTGGAAGGGAGGAACACTGAAGCTTTCTTT
size: -; D: -; J: TRBJ2-7; V: TRBV28; CDR3: CASRGDEATYEQYF; DNA: TGTGCCAGCAGGGGGGACGAGGCGACCTACGAGCAGTACTTC
size: -; D: TRBD1; J: TRBJ2-7; V: TRBV19; CDR3: CASNPGQGYYEQYF; DNA: TGTGCCAGTAACCCCGGACAGGGGTACTACGAGCAGTACTTC
size: -; D: -; J: TRBJ2-7; V: TRBV27; CDR3: CASSLIGQTYEQYF; DNA: TGTGCCAGCAGTTTAATAGGACAGACTTACGAGCAGTACTTC
size: once; D: -; J: TRBJ1-2; V: TRBV7-9; CDR3: CASSSSGSNYGYTF; DNA: TGTGCCAGCAGCTCATCGGGTTCAAACTATGGCTACACCTTC
size: -; D: -; J: TRBJ2-3; V: TRBV7-9; CDR3: CASSPGTRVTDTQYF; DNA: TGTGCCAGCAGCCCAGGGACTCGGGTCACAGATACGCAGTATTTT
size: once; D: TRBD2; J: TRBJ2-6; V: TRBV19; CDR3: CASTGEGAGANVLTF; DNA: TGTGCCAGTACCGGGGAGGGAGCTGGGGCCAACGTCCTGACTTTC
size: -; D: TRBD2; J: TRBJ2-3; V: TRBV27; CDR3: CASRAPGLAGVADTQYF; DNA: TGTGCCAGCAGGGCACCGGGACTAGCGGGAGTAGCAGATACGCAGTATTTT
size: -; D: -; J: TRBJ1-4; V: TRBV14; CDR3: CASSQAGGPIEKLFF; DNA: TGTGCCAGCAGCCAAGCCGGGGGGCCTATTGAAAAACTGTTTTTT
size: -; D: TRBD1; J: TRBJ1-2; V: TRBV7-2; CDR3: CASSLPGQGAHYGYTF; DNA: TGTGCCAGCAGTCTTCCGGGACAGGGGGCCCACTATGGCTACACCTTC
size: many; D: -; J: TRBJ2-1; V: TRBV7-3; CDR3: CASSLGTGRYNEQFF; DNA: TGTGCCAGCAGCTTAGGAACAGGCCGCTACAATGAGCAGTTCTTC
size: few; D: -; J: TRBJ2-7; V: TRBV10-3; CDR3: CAIGGTGSSYEQYF; DNA: TGTGCCATCGGCGGAACGGGGAGCTCCTACGAGCAGTACTTC
size: -; D: -; J: TRBJ2-3; V: TRBV4-3; CDR3: CASSQVVTVPDTQYF; DNA: TGCGCCAGCAGCCAAGTGGTGACGGTTCCAGATACGCAGTATTTT
size: -; D: -; J: TRBJ2-3; V: TRBV2; CDR3: CASSQSNTQYF; DNA: TGTGCCAGCAGTCAAAGTAATACGCAGTATTTT
size: -; D: -; J: TRBJ1-2; V: TRBV9; CDR3: CASSGTGPNYGYTF; DNA: TGTGCCAGCAGCGGCACGGGCCCTAACTATGGCTACACCTTC
size: -; D: -; J: TRBJ2-2; V: TRBV7-2; CDR3: CASSAEFSTGELFF; DNA: TGTGCCAGCAGCGCCGAATTTAGCACCGGGGAGCTGTTTTTT
size: -; D: TRBD1; J: TRBJ2-5; V: TRBV5-4; CDR3: CASSRTGTQETQYF; DNA: TGTGCCAGCAGCCGGACAGGAACTCAAGAGACCCAGTACTTC
size: -; D: -; J: TRBJ2-2; V: TRBV5-4; CDR3: CASSRIDVTGELFF; DNA: TGTGCCAGCAGCCGGATCGACGTAACCGGGGAGCTGTTTTTT
size: -; D: -; J: TRBJ1-1; V: TRBV5-1; CDR3: CASRLESMNTEAFF; DNA: TGCGCCAGCAGACTCGAGTCCATGAACACTGAAGCTTTCTTT
size: -; D: TRBD2; J: TRBJ2-5; V: TRBV5-4; CDR3: CASSLIAGEKETQYF; DNA: TGTGCCAGCAGCTTGATAGCGGGAGAGAAAGAGACCCAGTACTTC
size: -; D: -; J: TRBJ2-5; V: TRBV6-5; CDR3: CASEGRTSTQYF; DNA: TGTGCCAGCGAGGGCAGGACAAGCACCCAGTACTTC
size: -; D: -; J: TRBJ1-2; V: TRBV18; CDR3: CASSPFYTDTNYGYTF; DNA: TGTGCCAGCTCACCTTTTTACACAGACACTAACTATGGCTACACCTTC
size: -; D: TRBD1; J: TRBJ1-1; V: TRBV18; CDR3: CATHTQGITEAFF; DNA: TGTGCCACCCATACACAGGGGATCACTGAAGCTTTCTTT
size: -; D: TRBD1; J: TRBJ2-3; V: TRBV11-2; CDR3: CASSPTGTAIGTQYF; DNA: TGTGCCAGCAGCCCTACCGGGACAGCCATCGGTACGCAGTATTTT
size: few; D: -; J: TRBJ1-2; V: TRBV7-2; CDR3: CASGQGGAYGYTF; DNA: TGTGCCAGCGGACAAGGGGGTGCATATGGCTACACCTTC
size: once; D: -; J: TRBJ2-2; V: TRBV6-1; CDR3: CASSEFWTTNTGELFF; DNA: TGTGCCAGCAGTGAATTTTGGACAACGAACACCGGGGAGCTGTTTTTT
size: -; D: -; J: TRBJ1-6; V: TRBV25-1; CDR3: CASSDTVGSPLHF; DNA: TGTGCCAGCAGTGACACAGTGGGTTCCCCCCTCCACTTT
size: -; D: TRBD1; J: TRBJ1-6; V: TRBV19; CDR3: CASSIAGGSSPLHF; DNA: TGTGCCAGTAGTATTGCAGGGGGAAGCTCACCCCTCCACTTT
size: -; D: -; J: TRBJ2-1; V: TRBV30; CDR3: CAWSVGLIEQFF; DNA: TGTGCCTGGAGTGTGGGTCTAATTGAGCAGTTCTTC
size: once; D: -; J: TRBJ2-5; V: TRBV10-3; CDR3: CAISAGSETQYF; DNA: TGTGCCATATCGGCGGGTTCGGAGACCCAGTACTTC
size: -; D: -; J: TRBJ2-7; V: TRBV7-9; CDR3: CASSYGVYEQYF; DNA: TGTGCCAGCAGCTACGGAGTCTACGAGCAGTACTTC
size: -; D: TRBD2; J: TRBJ2-7; V: TRBV5-4; CDR3: CASSSGSAGAEQYF; DNA: TGTGCCAGCAGCTCGGGGAGCGCGGGAGCTGAGCAGTACTTC
size: -; D: -; J: TRBJ1-5; V: TRBV28; CDR3: CASSLKVFSNQPQHF; DNA: TGTGCCAGCAGTTTAAAGGTTTTTAGCAATCAGCCCCAGCATTTT
size: -; D: -; J: TRBJ1-1; V: TRBV10-3; CDR3: CAAGQLNTEAFF; DNA: TGTGCCGCTGGACAGCTGAACACTGAAGCTTTCTTT
size: many; D: -; J: TRBJ1-3; V: TRBV30; CDR3: CAWTEGIGNTIYF; DNA: TGTGCCTGGACGGAGGGTATTGGAAACACCATATATTTT
size: -; D: -; J: TRBJ2-7; V: TRBV4-3; CDR3: CASSQEAQASYEQYF; DNA: TGCGCCAGCAGCCAAGAGGCCCAGGCCTCCTACGAGCAGTACTTC
size: -; D: -; J: TRBJ2-6; V: TRBV4-3; CDR3: CASSNRRSGANVLTF; DNA: TGCGCCAGCAGCAATCGCCGATCTGGGGCCAACGTCCTGACTTTC
size: few; D: -; J: TRBJ1-2; V: TRBV19; CDR3: CAPTGEHYYGYTF; DNA: TGTGCCCCCACTGGGGAGCACTACTATGGCTACACCTTC